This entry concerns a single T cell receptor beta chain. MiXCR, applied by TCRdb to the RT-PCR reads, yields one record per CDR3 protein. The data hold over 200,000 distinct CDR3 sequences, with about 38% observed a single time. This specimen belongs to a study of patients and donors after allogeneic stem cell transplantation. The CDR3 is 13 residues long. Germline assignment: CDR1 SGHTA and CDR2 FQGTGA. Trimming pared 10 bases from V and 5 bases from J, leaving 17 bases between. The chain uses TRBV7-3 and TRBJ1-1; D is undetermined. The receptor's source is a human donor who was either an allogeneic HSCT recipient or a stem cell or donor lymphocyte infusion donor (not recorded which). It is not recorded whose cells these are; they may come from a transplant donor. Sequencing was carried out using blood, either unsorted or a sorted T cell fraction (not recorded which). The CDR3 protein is CATGRRAGTEAFF. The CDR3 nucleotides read TGTGCCACCGGCCGGCGGGCGGGGACTGAAGCTTTCTTT.